A selection of T cell receptor beta chains follows, all from one sample in a study of cytomegalovirus exposure and HLA in healthy donors. Using immunoSEQ multiplex PCR, the repertoire was profiled, and TCRdb retains in-frame clones only, with some absent. The sample lists about 360,000 clones; 75% to 90% were seen once. The source material was PBMCs. These receptors were collected from a woman between 18 and 30 years old in good health and CMV-seronegative. The CDR3 runs from the conserved cysteine through the conserved F or W. Fields, in order: CDR3 DNA, CDR3 protein, D gene, J gene, V gene, clone size. A D gene is named only where the DNA matches it firmly. For some rows the clone size is stated as once, few or many, or as a class when expanded; others skip it.

TGCGCCAGCAGCTTAACAGGAGACCGTCAGTACGAGCAGTACTTC,CASSLTGDRQYEQYF,NA,TRBJ2-7,TRBV5-1,NA
TGCGCCAGCACCGAGACAGGGGATGGCTACACCTTC,CASTETGDGYTF,TRBD1,TRBJ1-2,TRBV5-1,few
TGCGCCAGCAGTGAGGGTAGCGGGACAACCCAAGAGACCCAGTACTTC,CASSEGSGTTQETQYF,TRBD2,TRBJ2-5,TRBV10-1,NA
TGTGCCAGCAGTTTATTCGTTCGAGAGACCCAGTACTTC,CASSLFVRETQYF,NA,TRBJ2-5,TRBV28,NA
TGTGCCAGCAGTCTAAACGTTGAAAAACTGTTTTTT,CASSLNVEKLFF,NA,TRBJ1-4,TRBV28,NA
TGTGCCAGCTCACATATGGGACAGAAGGCTTCCTACGAGCAGTACTTC,CASSHMGQKASYEQYF,TRBD1,TRBJ2-7,TRBV18,NA
TGTGCCACCAGCAGACGAACGGGGGGGCTATCCCACGAGCAGTACTTC,CATSRRTGGLSHEQYF,TRBD2,TRBJ2-7,TRBV15,NA
TGTGCCAGCTCACCACCAGGCCCAGGGGGCACTAACGGGGAGCTGTTTTTT,CASSPPGPGGTNGELFF,TRBD1,TRBJ2-2,TRBV18,once
TGCGCCAGCAGTGACTGGACAGGGGCTGCCTACGAGCAGTACTTC,CASSDWTGAAYEQYF,TRBD1,TRBJ2-7,TRBV10-2,NA
TGTGCCAGCACCCGTAAGTCGGTACAAGAGACCCAGTACTTC,CASTRKSVQETQYF,NA,TRBJ2-5,TRBV5-6,NA
TGCGCCAGCAGAACGACAAACGGGGAGCTGTTTTTT,CASRTTNGELFF,NA,TRBJ2-2,TRBV10-2,NA
TGTGCCAGCAGTACAGGGGGCGCGGATGGCTACACCTTC,CASSTGGADGYTF,TRBD1,TRBJ1-2,TRBV27,NA
TGTGCCATCAGTGAGTCCTCTAGCGGGGCCTACGAGCAGTACTTC,CAISESSSGAYEQYF,TRBD2,TRBJ2-7,TRBV10-3,NA
TGTGCCACCAGCAGACCGACAGGGGATCATGAAAAACTGTTTTTT,CATSRPTGDHEKLFF,TRBD1,TRBJ1-4,TRBV15,NA
TGTGCCAGCAGCTTACTAGCGGGAGCGGCGACCCAGTACTTC,CASSLLAGAATQYF,TRBD2,TRBJ2-5,TRBV5-8,NA
TGCGCCAGCAGCGAAGGACAGCTCAACACTGAAGCTTTCTTT,CASSEGQLNTEAFF,NA,TRBJ1-1,TRBV5-1,few
TGTGCCACCAGCAGAGCGGGGACAGGATCTAACTATGGCTACACCTTC,CATSRAGTGSNYGYTF,TRBD1,TRBJ1-2,TRBV15,once
TGTGCCAGCAGGGCGACAGGGGGCGATGGCTACACCTTC,CASRATGGDGYTF,TRBD1,TRBJ1-2,TRBV7-9,NA
TGTGCCAGTAGAAGTCAGTCCCAGGGTGTTTCCACTGAAGCTTTCTTT,CASRSQSQGVSTEAFF,NA,TRBJ1-1,TRBV19,NA
TGTGCCAGCAGCACCGGGACTAGGGTTCCCGGGGAGCTGTTTTTT,CASSTGTRVPGELFF,TRBD2,TRBJ2-2,TRBV27,NA
TGTGCCAGCAGCACCTCCCCGGGACAGGACTACGAGCAGTACTTC,CASSTSPGQDYEQYF,TRBD1,TRBJ2-7,TRBV7-8,NA
TGTGCCAGCAGTCGCCGAGGCGCGGGAGCCATCGACTTC,CASSRRGAGAIDF,TRBD2,TRBJ2-7,TRBV27,few
TGTGCCAGCAGCTTGTTCGGGGTAGGAGATACGCAGTATTTT,CASSLFGVGDTQYF,NA,TRBJ2-3,TRBV5-5,NA
TGTGCCAGCAGCCCCGGTGGGGGGGCAACCGAAGCTTTCTTT,CASSPGGGATEAFF,NA,TRBJ1-1,TRBV7-6,few
TGTGCCAGCAGTGCGGGACTAGCGGGGGGCAATGAGCAGTTCTTC,CASSAGLAGGNEQFF,TRBD2,TRBJ2-1,TRBV6-1,NA
TGTGCCAGCAGCGCCTCGACAGGGACAGACCGCGAGCAGTACTTC,CASSASTGTDREQYF,TRBD1,TRBJ2-7,TRBV11-2,NA
TGCGCCAGCAGCTTGGCCTCACTAGGACAGGGGTACGAGCAGTACTTC,CASSLASLGQGYEQYF,TRBD1,TRBJ2-7,TRBV5-1,once
TGTGCCAGCAGCTTAGTGGGCAGGGCGAACTATGGCTACACCTTC,CASSLVGRANYGYTF,NA,TRBJ1-2,TRBV11-2,once
TGTGCCAGCAGCGTGAGGGACTTCGCCTACAATGAGCAGTTCTTC,CASSVRDFAYNEQFF,NA,TRBJ2-1,TRBV9,NA
TGCGCCAGCAGCCAAGAAGCAGGGCTGGTCACAGATACGCAGTATTTT,CASSQEAGLVTDTQYF,NA,TRBJ2-3,TRBV4-1,NA
TGTGCCAGCACCGCGGCCGACAGGGGGATTTCCTACGAGCAGTACTTC,CASTAADRGISYEQYF,TRBD1,TRBJ2-7,TRBV2,NA
TGTGCCGCCTTCGGGGGGGCCCCCGGGGAGCTGTTTTTT,CAAFGGAPGELFF,TRBD2,TRBJ2-2,TRBV6-6,NA
TGTGCCTCGGAACACAGGGCAGCCCGAGCGATTGGCTACACCTTC,CASEHRAARAIGYTF,NA,TRBJ1-2,TRBV30,NA
TGTGCCAGCAGCCCTACCCCAGGGGGAGGTCAGCCCCAGCATTTT,CASSPTPGGGQPQHF,TRBD1,TRBJ1-5,TRBV7-8,NA
TGTGCAAGTCGCTTACCGACAGGGACTGAAGCTTTCTTT,CASRLPTGTEAFF,NA,TRBJ1-1,TRBV12-2,NA
TGTGCCAGCAGTCCTTGGACAGGGAACAGCAATCAGCCCCAGCATTTT,CASSPWTGNSNQPQHF,TRBD1,TRBJ1-5,TRBV27,NA
TGCGCCAGCAGCGCGGGACTAGCGGTACAAGAGACCCAGTACTTC,CASSAGLAVQETQYF,TRBD2,TRBJ2-5,TRBV5-1,NA
TGTGCCAGTAGTAGGGGACTAAACTCCTACGAGCAGTACTTC,CASSRGLNSYEQYF,TRBD2,TRBJ2-7,TRBV19,NA
TGTGCCAGCTCGCTCCCCCGACAGGGGAGAAGCTATGGCTACACCTTC,CASSLPRQGRSYGYTF,TRBD1,TRBJ1-2,TRBV11-2,NA
TGTGCCAGCAGTTACCGGCACGGGAGGACAGATACGCAGTATTTT,CASSYRHGRTDTQYF,TRBD2,TRBJ2-3,TRBV6-5,NA
TGTGCCAGCAGCTTGGGCAGGGGCAAGAATCAGCCCCAGCATTTT,CASSLGRGKNQPQHF,NA,TRBJ1-5,TRBV7-6,NA
TGCGCCAGCAGCTTGGAAGGTCAGCGAACCACAGATACGCAGTATTTT,CASSLEGQRTTDTQYF,NA,TRBJ2-3,TRBV5-1,NA
TGCGCCAGCAGCGCCGGGACAGGGACTCTTACTGAGCAGTTCTTC,CASSAGTGTLTEQFF,TRBD1,TRBJ2-1,TRBV5-1,few
TGTGCCTGGAGTCAGGATGGCTACACCTTC,CAWSQDGYTF,NA,TRBJ1-2,TRBV30,NA
TGTGCCAGCTCGCGGGTCGCGGGGGGAGATACGCAGTATTTT,CASSRVAGGDTQYF,TRBD2,TRBJ2-3,TRBV2,NA
TGTGCCAGCAGCTCCCGGACTAGCGGGATCCAAGAGACCCAGTACTTC,CASSSRTSGIQETQYF,TRBD2,TRBJ2-5,TRBV9,NA
TGTGCCAGCAGGCGGTTAGGCAATCAGCCCCAGCATTTT,CASRRLGNQPQHF,NA,TRBJ1-5,TRBV28,NA
TGTGCCAGCAGCCGAACAGGGGACTTGAACACTGAAGCTTTCTTT,CASSRTGDLNTEAFF,TRBD1,TRBJ1-1,TRBV7-6,NA
TGTGCCAGCAGTTTTCCGGGACAGAGTACTGCAACTAATGAAAAACTGTTTTTT,CASSFPGQSTATNEKLFF,TRBD1,TRBJ1-4,TRBV28,NA
TGCAGCGTTGACCGGGGGGGGAACACTGAAGCTTTCTTT,CSVDRGGNTEAFF,NA,TRBJ1-1,TRBV29-1,NA
TGTGCCAGCAGCTCCCAGACAGGGATCACTGAAGCTTTCTTT,CASSSQTGITEAFF,TRBD1,TRBJ1-1,TRBV9,NA
TGTGCCACCAGGAGACAGTGGAGCTCCTACGAGCAGTACTTC,CATRRQWSSYEQYF,NA,TRBJ2-7,TRBV2,NA
TGTGCCAGCAGCTTGTACCCTAGGGGGCGTCCCTACGAGCAGTACTTC,CASSLYPRGRPYEQYF,TRBD1,TRBJ2-7,TRBV5-6,NA
TGTGCCAGCAGCTCCCCAATGGGGGGGCCCGGGGAGCTGTTTTTT,CASSSPMGGPGELFF,NA,TRBJ2-2,TRBV9,NA
TGTGCCTGGAGTGCGGGAGCCGGGTACGAGCAGTACTTC,CAWSAGAGYEQYF,NA,TRBJ2-7,TRBV30,NA